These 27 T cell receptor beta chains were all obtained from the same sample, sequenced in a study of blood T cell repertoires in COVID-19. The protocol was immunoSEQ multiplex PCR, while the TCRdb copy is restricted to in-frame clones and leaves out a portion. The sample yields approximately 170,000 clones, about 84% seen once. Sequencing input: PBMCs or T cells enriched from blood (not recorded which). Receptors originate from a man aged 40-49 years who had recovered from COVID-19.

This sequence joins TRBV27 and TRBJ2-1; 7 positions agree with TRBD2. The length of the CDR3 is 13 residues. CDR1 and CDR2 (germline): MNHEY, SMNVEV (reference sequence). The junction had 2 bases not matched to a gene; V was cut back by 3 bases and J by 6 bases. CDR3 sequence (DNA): TGTGCCAGCAGTTTTTCTAGCGGCAATGAGCAGTTCTTC. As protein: CASSFSSGNEQFF.

The CDR3 DNA reads as TGCAGCGTTGAGGCAGGGGCCTATGGCTACACCTTC. This gives the protein CSVEAGAYGYTF. The V gene is TRBV29-1, the J gene TRBJ1-2; the D gene is possibly TRBD1 (6 bases). CDR1 is SQVTM, CDR2 ANQGSEA, per germline. V was trimmed by 3 bases and J by 4 bases, leaving 9 bases between them. The CDR3 runs to 12 residues.

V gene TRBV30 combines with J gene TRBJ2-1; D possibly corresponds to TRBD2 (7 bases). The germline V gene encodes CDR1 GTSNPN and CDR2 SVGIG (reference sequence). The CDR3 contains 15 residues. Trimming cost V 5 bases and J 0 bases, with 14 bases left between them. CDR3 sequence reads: CAWGDAGASYNEQFF. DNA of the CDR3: TGTGCCTGGGGCGATGCGGGGGCCTCCTACAATGAGCAGTTCTTC. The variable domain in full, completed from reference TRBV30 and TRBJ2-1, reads SQTIHQWPATLVQPVGSPLSLECTVEGTSNPNLYWYRQAAGRGLQLLFYSVGIGQISSEVPQNLSASRPQDRQFILSSKKLLLSDSGFYLCAWGDAGASYNEQFFGPGTRLTVL.

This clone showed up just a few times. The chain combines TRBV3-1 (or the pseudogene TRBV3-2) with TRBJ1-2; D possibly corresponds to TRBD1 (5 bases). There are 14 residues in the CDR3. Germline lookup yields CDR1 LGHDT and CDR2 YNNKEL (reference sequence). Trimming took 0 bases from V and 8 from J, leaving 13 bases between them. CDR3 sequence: CASSQERQPQGYTF. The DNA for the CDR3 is TGTGCCAGCAGCCAAGAGAGACAGCCTCAAGGCTACACCTTC.

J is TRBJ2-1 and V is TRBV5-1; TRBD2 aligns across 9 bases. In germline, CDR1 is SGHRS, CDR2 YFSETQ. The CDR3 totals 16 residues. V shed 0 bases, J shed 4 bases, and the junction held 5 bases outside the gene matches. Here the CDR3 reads CASSLVSSGVYNEQFF. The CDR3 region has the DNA TGCGCCAGCAGCTTGGTGTCTAGCGGGGTGTACAATGAGCAGTTCTTC.

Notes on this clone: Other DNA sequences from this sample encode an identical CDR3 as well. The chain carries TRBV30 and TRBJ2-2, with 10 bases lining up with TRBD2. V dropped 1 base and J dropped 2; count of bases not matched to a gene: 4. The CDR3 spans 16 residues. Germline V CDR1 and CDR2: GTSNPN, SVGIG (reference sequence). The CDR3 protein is CAWSGLAGANTGELFF. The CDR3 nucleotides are TGTGCCTGGAGTGGGCTAGCGGGGGCTAACACCGGGGAGCTGTTTTTT.

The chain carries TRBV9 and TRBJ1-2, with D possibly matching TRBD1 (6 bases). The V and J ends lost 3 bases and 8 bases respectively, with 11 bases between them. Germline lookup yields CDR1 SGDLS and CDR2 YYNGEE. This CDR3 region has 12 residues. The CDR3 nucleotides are TGTGCCAGCAGCGCGGGGACATCCGGCTACACCTTC. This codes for CASSAGTSGYTF.

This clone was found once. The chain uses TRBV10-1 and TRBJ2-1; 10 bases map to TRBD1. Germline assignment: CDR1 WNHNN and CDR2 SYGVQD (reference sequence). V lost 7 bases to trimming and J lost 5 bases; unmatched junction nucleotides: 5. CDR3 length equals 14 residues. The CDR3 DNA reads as TGCGCCAGCAACGAGGACAGGGGGGACAATGAGCAGTTCTTC. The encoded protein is CASNEDRGDNEQFF.

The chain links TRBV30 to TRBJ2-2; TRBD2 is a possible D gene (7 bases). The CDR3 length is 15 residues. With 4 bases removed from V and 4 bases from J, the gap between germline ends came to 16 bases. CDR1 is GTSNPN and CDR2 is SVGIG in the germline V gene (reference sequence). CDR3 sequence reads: CAWIIGGGPTGELFF. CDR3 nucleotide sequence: TGTGCCTGGATTATAGGGGGGGGTCCCACCGGGGAGCTGTTTTTT.

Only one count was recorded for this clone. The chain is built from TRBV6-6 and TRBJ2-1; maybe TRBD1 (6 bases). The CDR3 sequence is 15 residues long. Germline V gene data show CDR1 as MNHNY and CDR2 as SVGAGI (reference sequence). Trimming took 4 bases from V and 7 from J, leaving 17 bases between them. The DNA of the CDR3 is TGTGCCAGCAGTTCCCCCGGGCTAAGGGGGAATGAGCAGTTCTTC. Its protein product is CASSSPGLRGNEQFF.

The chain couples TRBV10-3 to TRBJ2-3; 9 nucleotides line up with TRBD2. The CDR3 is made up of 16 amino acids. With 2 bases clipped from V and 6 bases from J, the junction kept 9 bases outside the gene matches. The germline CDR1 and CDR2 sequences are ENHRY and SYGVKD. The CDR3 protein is CAISEEAGGPGDTQYF. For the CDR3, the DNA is TGTGCCATCAGTGAGGAGGCGGGGGGGCCCGGTGATACGCAGTATTTT.

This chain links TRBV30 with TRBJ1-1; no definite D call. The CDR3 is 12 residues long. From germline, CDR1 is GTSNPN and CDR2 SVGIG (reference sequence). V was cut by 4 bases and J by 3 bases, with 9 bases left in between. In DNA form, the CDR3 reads TGTGCCTGGAAAGAGGTGGACACTGAAGCTTTCTTT. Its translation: CAWKEVDTEAFF.

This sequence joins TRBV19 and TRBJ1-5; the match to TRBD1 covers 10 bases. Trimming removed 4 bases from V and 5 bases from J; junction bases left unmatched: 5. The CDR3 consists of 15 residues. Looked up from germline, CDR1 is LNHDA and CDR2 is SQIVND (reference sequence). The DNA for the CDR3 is TGTGCCAGTAGTAGACAGGGGGCGGGTGATCAGCCCCAGCATTTT. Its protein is CASSRQGAGDQPQHF.

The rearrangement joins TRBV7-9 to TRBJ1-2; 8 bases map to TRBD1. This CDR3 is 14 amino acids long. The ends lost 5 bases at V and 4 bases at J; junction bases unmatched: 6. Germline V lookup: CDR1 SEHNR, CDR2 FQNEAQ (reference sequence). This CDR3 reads CASSKDRASYGYTF. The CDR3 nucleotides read TGTGCCAGCAGCAAGGACAGGGCTTCCTATGGCTACACCTTC.

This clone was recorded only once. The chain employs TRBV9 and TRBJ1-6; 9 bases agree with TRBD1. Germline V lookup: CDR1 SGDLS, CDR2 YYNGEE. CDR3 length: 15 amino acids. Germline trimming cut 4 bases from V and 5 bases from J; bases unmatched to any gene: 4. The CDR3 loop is CASSRRTGDNSPLHF. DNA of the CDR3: TGTGCCAGCAGCAGACGGACAGGGGATAATTCACCCCTCCACTTT.

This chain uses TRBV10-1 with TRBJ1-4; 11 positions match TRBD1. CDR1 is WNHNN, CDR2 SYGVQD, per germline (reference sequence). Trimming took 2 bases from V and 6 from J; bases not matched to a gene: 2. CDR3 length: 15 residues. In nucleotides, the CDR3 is TGCGCCAGCAGTGAGCGGACAGGGGGCTATGAAAAACTGTTTTTT. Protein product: CASSERTGGYEKLFF.

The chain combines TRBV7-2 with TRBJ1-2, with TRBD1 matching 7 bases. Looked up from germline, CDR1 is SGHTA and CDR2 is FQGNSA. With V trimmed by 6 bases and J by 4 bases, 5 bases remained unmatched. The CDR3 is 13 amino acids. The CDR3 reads CASSQQGTYGYTF. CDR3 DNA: TGTGCCAGCAGTCAACAGGGGACCTATGGCTACACCTTC.

The CDR3, as DNA: TGTGCCAGCAGCCCGGGACTTATCGCCGGGGAGCTGTTTTTT. Translated: CASSPGLIAGELFF. J is TRBJ2-2 and V is TRBV7-9, with a possible D match to TRBD2 (6 bases). In germline, CDR1 is SEHNR, CDR2 FQNEAQ (reference sequence). This CDR3 is 14 amino acids long. The V gene lost 5 bases and the J gene lost 6 bases, with 13 bases spanning the gap.

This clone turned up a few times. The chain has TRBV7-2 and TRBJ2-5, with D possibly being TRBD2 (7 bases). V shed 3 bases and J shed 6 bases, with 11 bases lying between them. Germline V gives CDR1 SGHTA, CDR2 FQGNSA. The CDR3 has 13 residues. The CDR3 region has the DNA TGTGCCAGCAGCTTGGGGGGGCTCAAGACCCAGTACTTC. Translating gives CASSLGGLKTQYF. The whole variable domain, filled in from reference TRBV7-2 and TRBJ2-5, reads GAGVSQSPSNKVTEKGKDVELRCDPISGHTALYWYRQSLGQGLEFLIYFQGNSAPDKSGLPSDRFSAERTGGSVSTLTIQRTQQEDSAVYLCASSLGGLKTQYFGPGTRLLVL.

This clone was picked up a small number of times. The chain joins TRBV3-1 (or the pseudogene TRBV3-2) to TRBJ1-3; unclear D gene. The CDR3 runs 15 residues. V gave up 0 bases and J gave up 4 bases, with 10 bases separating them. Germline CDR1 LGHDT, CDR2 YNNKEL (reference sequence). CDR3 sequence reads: CASSQEAMGGNTIYF. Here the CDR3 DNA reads TGTGCCAGCAGCCAAGAGGCGATGGGCGGAAACACCATATATTTT.

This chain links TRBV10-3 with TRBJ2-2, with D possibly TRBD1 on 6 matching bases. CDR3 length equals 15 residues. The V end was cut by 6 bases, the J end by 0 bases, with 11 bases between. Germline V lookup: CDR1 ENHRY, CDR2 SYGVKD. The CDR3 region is CAIRAGVTNTGELFF. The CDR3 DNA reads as TGTGCCATCAGAGCAGGGGTCACGAACACCGGGGAGCTGTTTTTT.

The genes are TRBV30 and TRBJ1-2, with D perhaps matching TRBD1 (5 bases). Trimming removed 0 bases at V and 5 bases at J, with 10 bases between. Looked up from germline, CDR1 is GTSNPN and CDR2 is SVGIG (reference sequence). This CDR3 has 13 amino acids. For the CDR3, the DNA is TGTGCCTGGAGTGTATCGACAGCTTATGGCTACACCTTC. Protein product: CAWSVSTAYGYTF.

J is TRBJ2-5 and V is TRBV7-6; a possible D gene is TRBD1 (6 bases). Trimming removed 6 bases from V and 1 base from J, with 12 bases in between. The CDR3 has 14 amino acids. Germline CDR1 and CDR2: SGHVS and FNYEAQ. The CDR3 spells CASSTKGVQETQYF. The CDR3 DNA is TGTGCCAGCAGTACCAAGGGGGTCCAAGAGACCCAGTACTTC.

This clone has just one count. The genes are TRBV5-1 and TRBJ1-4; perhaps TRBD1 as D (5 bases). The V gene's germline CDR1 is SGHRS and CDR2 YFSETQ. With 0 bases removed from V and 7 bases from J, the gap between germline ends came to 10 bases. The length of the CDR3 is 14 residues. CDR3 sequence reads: CASSLGHGGEKLFF. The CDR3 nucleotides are TGCGCCAGCAGCTTGGGGCACGGGGGTGAAAAACTGTTTTTT.

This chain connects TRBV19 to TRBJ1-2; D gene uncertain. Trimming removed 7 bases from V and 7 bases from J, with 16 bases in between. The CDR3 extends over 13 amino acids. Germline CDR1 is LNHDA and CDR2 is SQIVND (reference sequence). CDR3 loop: CASNNSSNGGYTF. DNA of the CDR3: TGTGCCAGTAATAACAGCTCTAACGGTGGCTACACCTTC.

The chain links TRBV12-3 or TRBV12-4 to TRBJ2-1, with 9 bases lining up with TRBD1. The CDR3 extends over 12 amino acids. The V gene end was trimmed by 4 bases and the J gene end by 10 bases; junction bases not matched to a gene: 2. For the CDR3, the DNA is TGTGCCAGCAGTTGGACAGGGGTCGAGCAGTTCTTC. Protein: CASSWTGVEQFF.

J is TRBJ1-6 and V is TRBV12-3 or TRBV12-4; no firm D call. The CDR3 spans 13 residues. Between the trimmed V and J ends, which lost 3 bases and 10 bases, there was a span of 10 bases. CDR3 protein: CASSFRGRSPLHF. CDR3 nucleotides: TGTGCCAGCAGTTTCCGCGGGCGCTCACCCCTCCACTTT.